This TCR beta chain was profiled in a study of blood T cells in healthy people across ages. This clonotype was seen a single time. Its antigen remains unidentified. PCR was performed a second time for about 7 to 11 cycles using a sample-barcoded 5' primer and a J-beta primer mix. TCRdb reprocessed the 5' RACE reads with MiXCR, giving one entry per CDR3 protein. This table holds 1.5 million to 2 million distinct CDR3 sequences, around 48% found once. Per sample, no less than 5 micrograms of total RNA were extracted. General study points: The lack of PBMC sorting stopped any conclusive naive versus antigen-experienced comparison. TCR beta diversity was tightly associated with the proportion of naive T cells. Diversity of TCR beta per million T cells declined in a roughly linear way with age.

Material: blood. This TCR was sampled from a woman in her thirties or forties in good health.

The DNA for the CDR3 is TGTGCCAGCAGCTTAGAGGCCGGTTGGGGGCCCCCCGTATCTGAAGCTTTCTTT. Protein sequence: CASSLEAGWGPPVSEAFF. The chain is built from TRBV7-2 and TRBJ1-1, with D possibly TRBD1 on 6 matching bases. Trimming removed 1 base from V and 6 bases from J, with 24 bases in between. The CDR3 spans 18 residues. The germline CDR1 and CDR2 sequences are SGHTA and FQGNSA.